This T cell receptor beta chain originates from a study of cytomegalovirus exposure and HLA in healthy donors. Overall study: The use of the same platform for the 120 validation repertoires and the 550 to 700 first-cohort repertoires was reported by a later analysis. Study-wide findings and caveats: The authors enumerated around 150 TCR beta chains as linked to cytomegalovirus. Rare sequences made up most TCRs, while some public TCRs were found in many donors. TCR clusters originating in the first cohort tended to co-occur in the roughly 110 validation repertoires, according to a later analysis.

Here immunoSEQ multiplex PCR was the method, and the copy in TCRdb shows in-frame clones only, minus some. Of about 88,000 clones listed, less than 90% are singletons. Per germline, CDR1 MNHNY and CDR2 SVGAGI (reference sequence). The J segment lost 7 bases and the V segment lost 4 bases, leaving 5 bases of the junction unmatched. CDR3 size: 14 residues. With respect to this clone: Its antigen remains unknown.

The chain uses TRBV6-6 and TRBJ1-2; 11 bases fit TRBD1. Sequencing input: PBMCs. The clonotype was recovered from a woman aged 18-29 years in good health and CMV-seropositive. The DNA for the CDR3 is TGTGCCAGCAGTTCCGGGACAGGGGGAGGTGGCTACACCTTC. This codes for CASSSGTGGGGYTF.